These 16 T cell receptor beta chains originate from one sample sequenced in a study of sequential checkpoint blockade in melanoma. Treatment meaning: randomized to nivolumab then ipilimumab (arm A) or the reverse (arm B). Using immunoSEQ multiplex PCR, the repertoire was profiled, and TCRdb retains in-frame clones only, with some absent. This table has roughly 7,000 clones, about 28% appearing once. The sequenced sample was tumor tissue (inferred from file names), obtained from a patient given nivolumab and ipilimumab in sequence. Source of these receptors: a human donor with melanoma.

The chain couples TRBV11-3 to TRBJ1-2; TRBD1 matches 7 bases. The CDR3 runs 16 residues. The J segment lost 0 bases and the V segment lost 2 bases, leaving 6 bases of the junction unmatched. Germline CDR1 is SGHNT and CDR2 is YENEEA. For the CDR3, the DNA is TGTGCCAGCAGCTTACAGACAGGGCAAGCTAACTATGGCTACACCTTC. Translated: CASSLQTGQANYGYTF.

In this sample, this clone turned up a few times. This chain joins TRBV9 and TRBJ2-1; possibly TRBD1 for D (5 bases). CDR1 is SGDLS, CDR2 YYNGEE, per germline. This CDR3 contains 16 residues. The V end was cut by 5 bases, the J end by 7 bases, with 22 bases between. Here the CDR3 DNA reads TGTGCCAGCAGTGAAGAGGCGCAGGGTGGGAAAAATGAGCAGTTCTTC. It is translated as CASSEEAQGGKNEQFF.

This clone was observed a few times. The CDR3: CASSVGGRVGEKLFF. CDR3 nucleotides: TGTGCCAGCAGCGTAGGAGGCAGGGTAGGGGAAAAACTGTTTTTT. This chain joins TRBV9 and TRBJ1-4; D may be TRBD1 (5 bases). The CDR3 is 15 residues long. Germline values: CDR1 SGDLS, CDR2 YYNGEE. The V and J ends lost 0 bases and 8 bases respectively, with 14 bases between them. The variable domain in full, with the rest retrieved from reference TRBV9 and TRBJ1-4, is DSGVTQTPKHLITATGQRVTLRCSPRSGDLSVYWYQQSLDQGLQFLIQYYNGEERAKGNILERFSAQQFPDLHSELNLSSLELGDSALYFCASSVGGRVGEKLFFGSGTQLSVL.

This clone was seen ten or more times. The chain employs TRBV11-3 and TRBJ1-5, with D possibly TRBD1 on 5 matching bases. This CDR3 has 15 amino acids. Trimming removed 2 bases at V and 1 base at J, with 9 bases between. The germline V gene encodes CDR1 SGHNT and CDR2 YENEEA. The DNA of the CDR3 is TGTGCCAGCAGCTTATCAGGGTACAGCAATCAGCCCCAGCATTTT. Its protein product is CASSLSGYSNQPQHF.

The chain links TRBV6-8 to TRBJ2-1; D gene ambiguous. Deletions cut 4 bases from V and 4 bases from J, with 14 bases between. CDR3 length: 15 residues. Germline lookup yields CDR1 MNHGY and CDR2 SAAAGT. CDR3 nucleotide sequence: TGTGCCAGCAGTTCATCCGTGTTGGTGTACAATGAGCAGTTCTTC. Translated: CASSSSVLVYNEQFF.

This clone was seen only a few times. The J gene is TRBJ1-1, the V gene TRBV6-8; D not resolved. This CDR3 has 12 amino acids. Trimming cost V 5 bases and J 5 bases, with 9 bases left between them. The germline CDR1 and CDR2 sequences are MNHGY and SAAAGT. DNA of the CDR3: TGTGCCAGCAGTAGAGTGGGGACTGAAGCTTTCTTT. It translates to CASSRVGTEAFF.

This clone was seen more than once but under ten times. The V gene is TRBV6-8, the J gene TRBJ1-1, with TRBD1 as a possible D gene (5 bases). Deletions cut 5 bases from V and 6 bases from J, with 16 bases between. This CDR3 contains 14 residues. From germline, CDR1 is MNHGY and CDR2 SAAAGT. CDR3 region: CASSGGGMSPEAFF. The CDR3 coding sequence is TGTGCCAGCAGTGGGGGAGGGATGAGTCCTGAAGCTTTCTTT.

This clone showed up just a few times. The rearrangement joins TRBV11-3 to TRBJ2-3; D might be TRBD2 (6 bases). Per germline, CDR1 SGHNT and CDR2 YENEEA. This CDR3 spans 14 amino acids. V dropped 2 bases and J dropped 7 bases, with 13 bases sitting between them. CDR3 coding DNA: TGTGCCAGCAGCTTACTAACTAGCTTGCATACGCAGTATTTT. This codes for CASSLLTSLHTQYF. Full variable domain (rest looked up from reference TRBV11-3 and TRBJ2-3): EAGVVQSPRYKIIEKKQPVAFWCNPISGHNTLYWYLQNLGQGPELLIRYENEEAVDDSQLPKDRFSAERLKGVDSTLKIQPAELGDSAVYLCASSLLTSLHTQYFGPGTRLTVL.

The rearrangement uses TRBV12-1 and TRBJ2-7; the DNA was not used to check the table's D call, TRBD2. TRBV12-1 is recorded as a pseudogene. The CDR3 is 15 residues long. The CDR3 sequence is CASSIGTSGSYEQYF. CDR3 nucleotide sequence: TGTGCCAGCAGCATCGGGACTAGCGGATCCTACGAGCAGTACTTC.

This chain joins TRBV30 and TRBJ2-7; possible D gene TRBD1, 6 bases. Germline V gives CDR1 GTSNPN, CDR2 SVGIG (reference sequence). CDR3 length equals 12 residues. V was cut by 1 base and J by 5 bases, with 9 bases left in between. The chain's CDR3 is CAWSADSHEQYF. For the CDR3, the DNA is TGTGCCTGGAGTGCGGACAGCCACGAGCAGTACTTC.

This clone was counted between two and nine times. This chain links TRBV9 with TRBJ1-1; no reliable D call. Germline CDR1 SGDLS, CDR2 YYNGEE. There are 15 residues in the CDR3. Between the trimmed V and J ends, which lost 4 bases and 1 base, there was a span of 14 bases. DNA for the CDR3: TGTGCCAGCAGCCGAGGCGGGGATGGGAACACTGAAGCTTTCTTT. Amino acid sequence: CASSRGGDGNTEAFF. Together with reference TRBV9 and TRBJ1-1, the CDR3 gives the full variable domain: DSGVTQTPKHLITATGQRVTLRCSPRSGDLSVYWYQQSLDQGLQFLIQYYNGEERAKGNILERFSAQQFPDLHSELNLSSLELGDSALYFCASSRGGDGNTEAFFGQGTRLTVV.

The chain employs TRBV11-3 and TRBJ2-5; 14 bases are shared with TRBD2. Germline-derived CDR1 and CDR2 are SGHNT and YENEEA. J lost 4 bases, V lost 1 base, and 2 bases had no gene match. The CDR3 is made up of 16 amino acids. The CDR3 bases are TGTGCCAGCAGCTTAGTCGGGACTAGCGGGAGAGAGACCCAGTACTTC. It translates to CASSLVGTSGRETQYF.

As regards this clone: Relative to the germline gene, one junction end is altered; a read error may explain this. The chain links TRBV29-1 to TRBJ2-3; TRBD2 matches 8 bases. The CDR3 runs to 14 residues. In germline, CDR1 is SQVTM, CDR2 ANQGSEA. Here the CDR3 DNA reads TGCAGCGTTGACCAGCGGGGGAGCACAAATACGCAGTATTTT. It translates to CSVDQRGSTNTQYF.

This chain links TRBV19 with TRBJ2-1; a possible D gene is TRBD1 (7 bases). CDR3 length: 14 residues. V was clipped by 5 bases and J by 7 bases, with 15 bases between them. Germline V lookup: CDR1 LNHDA, CDR2 SQIVND (reference sequence). The CDR3 DNA sequence: TGTGCCAGTAGTCCCCAGGGGGAGGCGAATGAGCAGTTCTTC. Amino acid sequence: CASSPQGEANEQFF.

This clone is medium-sized by share. An end of the junction does not agree with germline; a read error may underlie this. The chain combines TRBV6-8 with TRBJ1-1; TRBD1 matches 8 bases. The CDR3 runs 14 residues. From germline, CDR1 is MNHGY and CDR2 SAAAGT. The CDR3 reads CAISPGQGETEAFF. The CDR3 DNA follows: TGTGCCATCAGTCCAGGACAGGGCGAGACTGAAGCTTTCTTT.

The chain couples TRBV19 to TRBJ2-7; D is possibly TRBD2 (5 bases). CDR1 and CDR2 from the germline V gene are LNHDA and SQIVND (reference sequence). This CDR3 comprises 12 residues. The germline V and J ends were trimmed by 2 bases and 7 bases, with 9 bases remaining between them. CDR3 coding DNA: TGTGCCAGTAGTATAACTTCGGGAGAGCAGTACTTC. Its translation: CASSITSGEQYF.